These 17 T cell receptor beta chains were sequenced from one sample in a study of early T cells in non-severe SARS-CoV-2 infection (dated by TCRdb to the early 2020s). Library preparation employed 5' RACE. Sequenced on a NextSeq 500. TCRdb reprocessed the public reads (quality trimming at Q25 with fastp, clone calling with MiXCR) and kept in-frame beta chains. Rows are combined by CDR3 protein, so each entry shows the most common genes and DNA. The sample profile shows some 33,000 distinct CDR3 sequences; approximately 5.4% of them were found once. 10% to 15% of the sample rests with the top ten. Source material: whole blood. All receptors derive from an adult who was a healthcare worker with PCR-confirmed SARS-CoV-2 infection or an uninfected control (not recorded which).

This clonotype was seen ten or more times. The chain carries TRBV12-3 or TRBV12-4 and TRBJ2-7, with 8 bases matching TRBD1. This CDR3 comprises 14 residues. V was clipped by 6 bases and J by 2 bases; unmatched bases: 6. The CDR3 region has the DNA TGTGCCAGCAGCACGGACAGGGCCCCCTACGAGCAGTACTTC. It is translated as CASSTDRAPYEQYF.

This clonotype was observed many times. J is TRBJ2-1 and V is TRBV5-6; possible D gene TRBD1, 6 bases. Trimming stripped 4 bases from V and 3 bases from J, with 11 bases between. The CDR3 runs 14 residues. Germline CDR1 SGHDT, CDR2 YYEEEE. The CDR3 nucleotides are TGTGCCAGCAGCATACAGGGTTTCTACAATGAGCAGTTCTTC. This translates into CASSIQGFYNEQFF.

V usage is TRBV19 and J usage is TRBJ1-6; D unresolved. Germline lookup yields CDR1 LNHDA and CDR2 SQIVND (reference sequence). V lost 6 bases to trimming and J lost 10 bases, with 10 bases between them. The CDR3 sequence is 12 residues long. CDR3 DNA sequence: TGTGCCAGTAGAATCACTGGGTCACCCCTCCACTTT. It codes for CASRITGSPLHF.

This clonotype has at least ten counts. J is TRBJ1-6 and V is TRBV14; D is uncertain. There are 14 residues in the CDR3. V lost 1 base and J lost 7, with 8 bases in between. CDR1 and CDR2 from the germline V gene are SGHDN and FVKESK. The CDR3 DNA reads TGTGCCAGCAGCCAAGTAAGAGCGAATTCACCCCTCCACTTT. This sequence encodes CASSQVRANSPLHF.

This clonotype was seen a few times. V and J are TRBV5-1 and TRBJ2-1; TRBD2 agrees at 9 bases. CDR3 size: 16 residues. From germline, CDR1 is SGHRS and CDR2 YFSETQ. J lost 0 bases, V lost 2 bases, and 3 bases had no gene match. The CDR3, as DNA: TGCGCCAGCAGCTTTCGGACTAGCGCCTCCTACAATGAGCAGTTCTTC. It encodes CASSFRTSASYNEQFF.

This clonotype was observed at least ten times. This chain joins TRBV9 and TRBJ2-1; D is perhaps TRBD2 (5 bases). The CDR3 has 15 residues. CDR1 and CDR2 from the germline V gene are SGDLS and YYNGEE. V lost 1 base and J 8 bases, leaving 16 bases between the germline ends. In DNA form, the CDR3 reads TGTGCCAGCAGCGTAACGGCTAGCCCCCGATATGAGCAGTTCTTC. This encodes CASSVTASPRYEQFF.

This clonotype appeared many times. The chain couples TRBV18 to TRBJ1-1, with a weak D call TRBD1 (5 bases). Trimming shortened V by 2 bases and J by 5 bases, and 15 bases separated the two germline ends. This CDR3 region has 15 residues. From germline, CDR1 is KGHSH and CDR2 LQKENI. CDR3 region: CASSPSFAGGTEAFF. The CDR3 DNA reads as TGTGCCAGCTCACCATCTTTTGCTGGGGGGACTGAAGCTTTCTTT.

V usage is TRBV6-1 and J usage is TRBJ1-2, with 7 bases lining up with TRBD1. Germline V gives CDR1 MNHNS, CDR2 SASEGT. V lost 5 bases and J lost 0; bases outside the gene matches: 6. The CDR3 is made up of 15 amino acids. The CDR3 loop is CASSSQTGPNYGYTF. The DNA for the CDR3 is TGTGCCAGCAGTTCCCAGACAGGGCCTAACTATGGCTACACCTTC.

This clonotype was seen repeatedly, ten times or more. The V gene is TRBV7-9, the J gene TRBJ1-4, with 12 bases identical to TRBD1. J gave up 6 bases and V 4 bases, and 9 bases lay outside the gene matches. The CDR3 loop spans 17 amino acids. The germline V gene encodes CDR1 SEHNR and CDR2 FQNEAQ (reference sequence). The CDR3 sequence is CASSSPGQGAVYEKLFF. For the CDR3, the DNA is TGTGCCAGCAGCTCGCCGGGACAGGGGGCTGTCTATGAAAAACTGTTTTTT.

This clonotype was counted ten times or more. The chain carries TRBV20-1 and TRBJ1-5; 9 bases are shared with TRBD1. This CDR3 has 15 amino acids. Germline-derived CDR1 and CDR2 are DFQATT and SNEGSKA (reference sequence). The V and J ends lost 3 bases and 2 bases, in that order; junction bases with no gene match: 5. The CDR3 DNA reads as TGCAGTGCTAGGGGACAGGGCATTGGCAATCAGCCCCAGCATTTT. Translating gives CSARGQGIGNQPQHF.

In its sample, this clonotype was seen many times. CDR3 in amino acids: CASSQNSEAANSYNEQFF. CDR3 nucleotide sequence: TGTGCCAGCAGCCAGAATAGTGAGGCAGCCAACTCCTACAATGAGCAGTTCTTC. This rearrangement joins TRBV11-2 to TRBJ2-1; D not certain. This CDR3 region has 18 residues. Between the trimmed V and J ends, which lost 5 bases and 0 bases, there was a span of 20 bases. Germline V gives CDR1 SGHAT, CDR2 FQNNGV.

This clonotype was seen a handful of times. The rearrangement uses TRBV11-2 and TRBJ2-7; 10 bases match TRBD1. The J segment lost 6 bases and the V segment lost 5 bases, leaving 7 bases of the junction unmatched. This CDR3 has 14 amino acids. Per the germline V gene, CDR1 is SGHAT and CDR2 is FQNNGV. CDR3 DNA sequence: TGTGCCAGCAGCCCCGGGACAGGGGTGGGCGAGCAGTACTTC. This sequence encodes CASSPGTGVGEQYF.

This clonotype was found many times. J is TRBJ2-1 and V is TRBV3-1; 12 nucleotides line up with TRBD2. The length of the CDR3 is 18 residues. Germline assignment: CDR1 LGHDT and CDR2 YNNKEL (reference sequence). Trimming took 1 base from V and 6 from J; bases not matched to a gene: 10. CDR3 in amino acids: CASSQGLAGATSGNEQFF. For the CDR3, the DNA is TGTGCCAGCAGCCAAGGACTAGCGGGGGCTACCTCCGGCAATGAGCAGTTCTTC.

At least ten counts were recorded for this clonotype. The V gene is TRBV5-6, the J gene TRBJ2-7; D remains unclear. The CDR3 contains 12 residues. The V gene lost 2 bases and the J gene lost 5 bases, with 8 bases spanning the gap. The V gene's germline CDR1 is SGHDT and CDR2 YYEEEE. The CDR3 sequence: CASSLLGNEQYF. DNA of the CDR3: TGTGCCAGCAGCTTATTGGGGAACGAGCAGTACTTC.

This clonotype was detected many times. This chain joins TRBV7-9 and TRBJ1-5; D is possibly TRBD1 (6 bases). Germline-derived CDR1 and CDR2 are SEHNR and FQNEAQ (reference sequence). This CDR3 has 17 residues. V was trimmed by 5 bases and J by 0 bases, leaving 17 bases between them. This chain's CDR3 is CASSPGQGPPSNQPQHF. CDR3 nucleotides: TGTGCCAGCAGCCCCGGGCAGGGGCCACCTAGCAATCAGCCCCAGCATTTT.

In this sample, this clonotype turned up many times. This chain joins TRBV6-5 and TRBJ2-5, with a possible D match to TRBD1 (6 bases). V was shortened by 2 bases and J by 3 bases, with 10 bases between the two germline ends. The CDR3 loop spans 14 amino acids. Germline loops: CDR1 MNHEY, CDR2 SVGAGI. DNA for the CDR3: TGTGCCAGCAGTTACGTCAGGGGTAAAGAGACCCAGTACTTC. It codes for CASSYVRGKETQYF.

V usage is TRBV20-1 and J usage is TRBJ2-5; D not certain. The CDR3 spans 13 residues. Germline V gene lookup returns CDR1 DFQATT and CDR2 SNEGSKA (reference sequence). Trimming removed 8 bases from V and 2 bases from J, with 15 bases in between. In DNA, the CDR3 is TGCAGTCCATCAACGAGGCAGCAAGAGACCCAGTACTTC. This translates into CSPSTRQQETQYF.